Sequencing of this TCR beta chain was carried out in a study of vaccination effects on CD4 cells after COVID-19. The method was immunoSEQ multiplex PCR; TCRdb's version includes in-frame clones alone and lacks a portion of them. The repertoire includes tens of thousands of clones, roughly 68% of them detected once, and around 20% sits in the top ten. Ahead of sequencing, the ViraFEST assay grew antigen-specific CD4+ T cells using viral peptide pools. Subsequent to less than twelve days of culture, CD4+ T cells were isolated. Previously uninfected by SARS-CoV-2, the vaccine recipients also showed negative nucleocapsid antibodies. With 7.5 to 10 ug/ml peptides and around 10 IU/ml IL-2, fewer than 2.5 million PBMC per well were cultured. The authors replaced half the medium with IL-2 medium on days 3 and 7. The V and J ends lost 0 bases and 8 bases, in that order; junction bases with no gene match: 8. The CDR3 is 16 residues long. The germline V gene has CDR1 SGHNT and CDR2 YYREEE (reference sequence).

About this clone itself: Its antigen is currently unknown.

This specimen consisted of CD4+ T cells from PBMCs cultured with HCoV-NL63 spike peptides, obtained before COVID-19 vaccination. This TCR was sampled from a human donor who received a COVID-19 vaccine. The chain uses TRBV5-4 and TRBJ1-2, with 12 bases lining up with TRBD1. Written as DNA, the CDR3 is TGTGCCAGCAGCTTGGGAAATGGGGACAGGGGGCTGGGCTACACCTTC. This codes for CASSLGNGDRGLGYTF. The variable domain in full, with the rest retrieved from reference TRBV5-4 and TRBJ1-2, is ETGVTQSPTHLIKTRGQQVTLRCSSQSGHNTVSWYQQALGQGPQFIFQYYREEENGRGNFPPRFSGLQFPNYSSELNVNALELDDSALYLCASSLGNGDRGLGYTFGSGTRLTVV.